This TCR beta chain was sequenced during a study of PD-L1 blockade in urothelial cancer. Study-wide background: Blood drawn 3 weeks (second dose) and 6 weeks after treatment start was analyzed. Study-wide points: Below-median pretreatment blood TCR clonality was associated with improved progression-free and overall survival.

As to this clone: Its antigen remains unknown.

CDR3 length: 18 amino acids. CDR1 and CDR2 (germline): SGHDT, YYEEEE. Trimming cost V 3 bases and J 4 bases, with 25 bases left between them. Sequencing was performed with immunoSEQ multiplex PCR; in TCRdb, only in-frame clones are kept and a portion is missing. The sample carries around 100,000 clones, 75% to 95% recorded once. Time point in this sample: peripheral blood 6 weeks after treatment start. Locally advanced or metastatic urothelial carcinoma was present in patients. This sequence originates from a man aged 55 to 70 with urothelial cancer. The sequencing used PBMCs, collected around atezolizumab (anti-PD-L1) treatment. This sequence joins TRBV5-6 and TRBJ1-1; tentatively, D is TRBD1 (6 bases). The CDR3 here is CASSSPEPGRGAGTEAFF. CDR3 bases: TGTGCCAGCAGCTCCCCCGAACCGGGACGGGGGGCTGGCACTGAAGCTTTCTTT.